This T cell receptor beta chain was recorded in a study of T cells after posttransplantation cyclophosphamide. This CDR3 contains 13 residues. After removal of 4 bases from V and 3 bases from J, the junction contained 2 bases not matched to a gene. Germline CDR1 is SGHTA and CDR2 is FQGTGA. Clones were read by immunoSEQ multiplex PCR, and TCRdb kept only the in-frame ones, dropping some. The sample lists about 6,900 clones; 95% to 98% were seen once. Study observations and caveats: Donor-recipient repertoire similarity was low at 1-2 months, rising over year one.

On this clone: Antigen specificity is unknown.

The source of this sequence is a woman between 25 and 40 years old in good health and a related stem cell transplant donor. Sequencing was performed on naive CD8+ T cells sorted from PBMCs. The chain is built from TRBV7-3 and TRBJ1-1; TRBD1 aligns across 7 bases. The CDR3 DNA reads as TGTGCCAGCAGCTCCAGGGGGGACACTGAAGCTTTCTTT. Its protein is CASSSRGDTEAFF.